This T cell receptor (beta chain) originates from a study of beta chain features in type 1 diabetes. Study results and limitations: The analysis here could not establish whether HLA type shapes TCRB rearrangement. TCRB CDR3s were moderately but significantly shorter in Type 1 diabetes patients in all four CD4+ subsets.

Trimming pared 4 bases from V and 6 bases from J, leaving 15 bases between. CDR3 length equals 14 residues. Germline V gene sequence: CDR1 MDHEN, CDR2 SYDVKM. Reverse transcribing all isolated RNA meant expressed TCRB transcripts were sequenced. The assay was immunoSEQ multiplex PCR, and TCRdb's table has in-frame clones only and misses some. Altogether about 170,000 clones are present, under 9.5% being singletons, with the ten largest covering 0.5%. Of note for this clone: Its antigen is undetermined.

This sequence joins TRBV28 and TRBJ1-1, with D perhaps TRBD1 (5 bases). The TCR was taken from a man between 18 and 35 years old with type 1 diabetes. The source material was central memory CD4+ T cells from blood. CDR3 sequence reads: CASSSPGREAEAFF. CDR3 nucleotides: TGTGCCAGCAGTTCCCCAGGGAGGGAGGCTGAAGCTTTCTTT.